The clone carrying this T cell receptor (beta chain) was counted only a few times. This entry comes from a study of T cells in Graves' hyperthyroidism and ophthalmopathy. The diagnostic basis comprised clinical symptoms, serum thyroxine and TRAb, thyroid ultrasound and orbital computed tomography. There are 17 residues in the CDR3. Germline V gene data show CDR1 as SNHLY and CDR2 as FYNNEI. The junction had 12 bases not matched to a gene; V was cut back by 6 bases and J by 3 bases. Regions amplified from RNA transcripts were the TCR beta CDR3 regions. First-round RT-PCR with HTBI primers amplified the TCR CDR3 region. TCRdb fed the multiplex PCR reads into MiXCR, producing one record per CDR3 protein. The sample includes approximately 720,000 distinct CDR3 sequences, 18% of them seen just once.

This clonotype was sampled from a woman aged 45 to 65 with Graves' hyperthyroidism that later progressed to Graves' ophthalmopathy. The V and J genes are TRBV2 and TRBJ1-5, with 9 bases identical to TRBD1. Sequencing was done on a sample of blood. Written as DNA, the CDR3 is TGTGCCAGCAGGGAATTTGCCACAGGGGGCGTCAATCAGCCCCAGCATTTT. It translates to CASREFATGGVNQPQHF. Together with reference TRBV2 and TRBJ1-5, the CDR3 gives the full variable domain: EPEVTQTPSHQVTQMGQEVILRCVPISNHLYFYWYRQILGQKVEFLVSFYNNEISEKSEIFDDQFSVERPDGSNFTLKIRSTKLEDSAMYFCASREFATGGVNQPQHFGDGTRLSIL.